Listed below are T cell receptor beta chains from one sample, sequenced in a study of cytomegalovirus exposure and HLA in healthy donors. Data came from immunoSEQ multiplex PCR; TCRdb stores just in-frame clones and leaves some out. Here the sample spans about 220,000 clones, about 89% being singletons. The sequenced material came from PBMCs. All receptors derive from a woman aged 18-30 years in good health and CMV-seronegative. Both conserved end residues are part of each CDR3. A D gene is named only where the DNA matches it firmly. Expanded clones are given a class, and other clones once, few, many or no size at all.

clone_size | d_call | j_call | v_call | cdr3_nt | cdr3_aa
- | - | TRBJ2-7 | TRBV7-8 | TGTGCCAGCAGACAAGGAGTCGGCGGTCCCTACGAGCAGTACTTC | CASRQGVGGPYEQYF
- | - | TRBJ2-7 | TRBV29-1 | TGCAGCGTTGAAGGCACGAGGGCCGAATCGTGCGAGCAGTACTTC | CSVEGTRAESCEQYF
- | - | TRBJ1-2 | TRBV27 | TGTGCCAGCAGTTCAACACACAGGGTGAGGGATGGTGGCTACACCTTC | CASSSTHRVRDGGYTF
- | - | TRBJ2-5 | TRBV27 | TGTGCCAGCAGTTTTTCAGGGATAGAGACCCAGTACTTC | CASSFSGIETQYF
once | TRBD2 | TRBJ2-1 | TRBV11-2 | TGTGCCAGCAGCTTAGGTGGGCTAGCGGGAGGGCCCTACAATGAGCAGTTCTTC | CASSLGGLAGGPYNEQFF
- | - | TRBJ1-2 | TRBV30 | TGTGCCTGGAGTGCCATCTATGGCTACACCTTC | CAWSAIYGYTF
- | TRBD1 | TRBJ1-6 | TRBV15 | TGTGCCACCGCGGGGCGCAGGGGGAATTCACCCCTCCACTTT | CATAGRRGNSPLHF
- | TRBD2 | TRBJ2-7 | TRBV30 | TGTGCCTGGAGTAGGTTCGGGGGGACCTCTAATCACGACTACTACGAGCAGTACTTC | CAWSRFGGTSNHDYYEQYF
- | TRBD1 | TRBJ2-6 | TRBV6-4 | TGTGCCAGCAACACGGCGGGTAGGGACAGGAAACACTCTGGGGCCAACGTCCTGACTTTC | CASNTAGRDRKHSGANVLTF
once | - | TRBJ1-1 | TRBV29-1 | TGCAGCGTTGAAGATAACGACAAGTATGAAGCTTTCTTT | CSVEDNDKYEAFF
- | - | TRBJ2-5 | TRBV5-4 | TGTGCCAGCAGCCAGACCCCCGGACTCGAGACCCAGTACTTC | CASSQTPGLETQYF
- | - | TRBJ2-3 | TRBV7-2 | TGTGCCAGCAGCTGGCCAAGCACAGATACGCAGTATTTT | CASSWPSTDTQYF
- | TRBD2 | TRBJ2-5 | TRBV18 | TGTGCCAGCTCACCGGGCCCGGGACTAGTGGTCCAAGAGACCCAGTACTTC | CASSPGPGLVVQETQYF
- | - | TRBJ1-1 | TRBV27 | TGTGCCAGCAGCCCCACGTGGGGGCTGGGCACTGAAGCTTTCTTT | CASSPTWGLGTEAFF
- | TRBD1 | TRBJ1-3 | TRBV30 | TGTGCCTTTCCCGGGACAGGCTCTGGAAACACCATATATTTT | CAFPGTGSGNTIYF
few | - | TRBJ1-1 | TRBV5-1 | TGCGCCAGCAGCGGGGAACAGGTACCCACTGAAGCTTTCTTT | CASSGEQVPTEAFF
- | - | TRBJ2-3 | TRBV7-6 | TGTGCCAGCAGCTACGGGGGAAATACGCAGTATTTT | CASSYGGNTQYF
- | TRBD1 | TRBJ1-5 | TRBV28 | TGTGCCAGCAGATTAGGGATAGACAGGGGGAATCAGCCCCAGCATTTT | CASRLGIDRGNQPQHF
few | TRBD1 | TRBJ2-7 | TRBV7-9 | TGTGCCAGCACTCGGGCTGGGGACAGCTCCTACGAGCAGTACTTC | CASTRAGDSSYEQYF
- | - | TRBJ1-1 | TRBV7-9 | TGTGCCAGCAGCCCGGGTTCGTATCAGGAAGCTTTCTTT | CASSPGSYQEAFF
- | - | TRBJ2-1 | TRBV4-1 | TGCGCCAGCAGCCAAGACAAGCAGTTCTTC | CASSQDKQFF
- | TRBD1 | TRBJ2-3 | TRBV7-9 | TGTGCCAGCAGCCCGGGACAGGGTCAGACAGATACGCAGTATTTT | CASSPGQGQTDTQYF
- | - | TRBJ1-2 | TRBV28 | TGTGCCAGCAGTTTACAGGGGTACTATGGCTACACCTTC | CASSLQGYYGYTF
- | - | TRBJ1-1 | TRBV10-3 | TGTGCCATCAGTGAAGGGGCCCCCGAAGCTTTCTTT | CAISEGAPEAFF
- | - | TRBJ2-1 | TRBV9 | TGTGCCAGCTCCGCTTCCCCCCCTATAAATGAGCAGTTCTTC | CASSASPPINEQFF
- | - | TRBJ2-1 | TRBV29-1 | TGCAGCGTAAATTGGGGGCTCGGGTACAATGAGCAGTTCTTC | CSVNWGLGYNEQFF
- | - | TRBJ2-7 | TRBV30 | TGTGCCTGGAGCCCGGGACAACCCTACGAGCAGTACTTC | CAWSPGQPYEQYF
- | TRBD1 | TRBJ2-7 | TRBV6-1 | TGTGCCAGCAGCAAGAACAGGGGCTACGAGCAGTACTTC | CASSKNRGYEQYF
- | TRBD1 | TRBJ1-4 | TRBV6-5 | TGTGCCAGCAGTAAGACAGGGCCTAATGAAAAACTGTTTTTT | CASSKTGPNEKLFF
- | - | TRBJ1-1 | TRBV18 | TGTGCCAGCTCACCACCTACGAGGCCCCTGAACACTGAAGCTTTCTTT | CASSPPTRPLNTEAFF
- | - | TRBJ1-1 | TRBV28 | TGTGCCAGCATCGTTGCCAGGGGTGAAGCTTTCTTT | CASIVARGEAFF
- | TRBD2 | TRBJ2-1 | TRBV27 | TGTGCCAGCACCTCGGGAGGGATCAATGAGCAGTTCTTC | CASTSGGINEQFF
- | - | TRBJ2-7 | TRBV5-4 | TGTGCCAGCAGCCCCGCCCACGCCAGGGCCTACGAGCAGTACTTC | CASSPAHARAYEQYF
- | - | TRBJ1-5 | TRBV25-1 | TGTGCCAGCAGTGAATCAAAGTACTATCAGCCCCAGCATTTT | CASSESKYYQPQHF
- | - | TRBJ1-1 | TRBV5-4 | TGTGCCAGCAGCCTCGCGGGGGCGGCTGAAGCTTTCTTT | CASSLAGAAEAFF
- | TRBD1 | TRBJ2-7 | TRBV7-6 | TGTGCCAGCAGCTTAGGAAGGGGCAGGGGGATAGACGAGCAGTACTTC | CASSLGRGRGIDEQYF